Each of the 32 T cell receptor beta chains below was sequenced from the same sample in a study of blood T cell repertoires in COVID-19. The assay was immunoSEQ multiplex PCR, and TCRdb's table has in-frame clones only and misses some. Among about 42,000 clones, about nine tenths were seen once, and the ten largest hold about 0.4%. Sequenced: peripheral blood. The source is a human donor in a cohort sampled during active COVID-19.

The V and J genes are TRBV12-3 or TRBV12-4 and TRBJ1-4, with D hard to call. Trimming removed 6 bases at V and 7 bases at J, with 12 bases between. This CDR3 is 13 amino acids long. In DNA form, the CDR3 reads TGTGCCAGCAGGCGAACCGGGTCTGAAAAACTGTTTTTT. Protein: CASRRTGSEKLFF.

The chain employs TRBV27 and TRBJ1-6; D gene unclear. The germline V gene has CDR1 MNHEY and CDR2 SMNVEV (reference sequence). The CDR3 runs 16 residues. Trimming removed 2 bases at V and 9 bases at J, with 17 bases between. In DNA, the CDR3 is TGTGCCAGCAGTTTAGATCTCAGAGGTGTCGGTTCACCCCTCCACTTT. Translated: CASSLDLRGVGSPLHF.

The genes are TRBV7-9 and TRBJ1-6, with a possible D match to TRBD1 (6 bases). From germline, CDR1 is SEHNR and CDR2 FQNEAQ (reference sequence). This CDR3 region has 15 residues. Trimming removed 3 bases at V and 10 bases at J, with 16 bases between. In nucleotides, the CDR3 is TGTGCCAGCAGCTTCTACAGGGATGTGCTGTCACCCCTCCACTTT. Amino acid sequence: CASSFYRDVLSPLHF.

The gene calls are TRBV7-2 and TRBJ2-7, with D maybe TRBD1 (6 bases). Germline lookup yields CDR1 SGHTA and CDR2 FQGNSA. The CDR3 is 15 residues long. Trimming removed 1 base at V and 5 bases at J, with 15 bases between. CDR3 amino acids: CASSLEAGAFDEQYF. The CDR3 coding sequence is TGTGCCAGCAGCTTAGAAGCAGGGGCCTTCGACGAGCAGTACTTC.

The chain uses TRBV7-8 and TRBJ1-6; the D is unclear. The germline V gene has CDR1 SGHVS and CDR2 FQNEAQ. There are 14 residues in the CDR3. V lost 4 bases to trimming and J lost 7 bases, with 11 bases between them. CDR3 DNA sequence: TGTGCCAGCAGCTCCATACTATTCAATTCACCCCTCCACTTT. Its protein is CASSSILFNSPLHF.

CDR3 loop: CASSRQGASNSPLHF. DNA of the CDR3: TGCGCCAGCAGCCGACAAGGGGCCAGTAATTCACCCCTCCACTTT. This chain connects TRBV4-3 to TRBJ1-6; TRBD1 might be the D (5 bases). Germline V gene lookup returns CDR1 LGHNA and CDR2 YSLEER. The CDR3 loop spans 15 amino acids. Trimming cost V 4 bases and J 6 bases, with 13 bases left between them.

The gene calls are TRBV19 and TRBJ2-1, with TRBD2 identical over 12 bases. Germline trimming cut 5 bases from V and 8 bases from J; bases unmatched to any gene: 13. Germline lookup yields CDR1 LNHDA and CDR2 SQIVND (reference sequence). The CDR3 totals 17 residues. DNA of the CDR3: TGTGCCAGTAGTGCGACTAGCGGGGGCCCGTATAGCGATGAGCAGTTCTTC. It encodes CASSATSGGPYSDEQFF. Using reference TRBV19 and TRBJ2-1 for the parts outside the CDR3, the full variable domain is DGGITQSPKYLFRKEGQNVTLSCEQNLNHDAMYWYRQDPGQGLRLIYYSQIVNDFQKGDIAEGYSVSREKKESFPLTVTSAQKNPTAFYLCASSATSGGPYSDEQFFGPGTRLTVL.

The V and J genes are TRBV11-2 and TRBJ1-2, with D unresolved. The germline V gene encodes CDR1 SGHAT and CDR2 FQNNGV. The CDR3 length is 15 residues. V lost 0 bases, J lost 2 bases, and 10 bases lay in between. CDR3 in amino acids: CASSLDIDGNYGYTF. CDR3 in DNA: TGTGCCAGCAGCTTAGATATAGACGGGAACTATGGCTACACCTTC. Together with reference TRBV11-2 and TRBJ1-2, the CDR3 gives the full variable domain: EAGVAQSPRYKIIEKRQSVAFWCNPISGHATLYWYQQILGQGPKLLIQFQNNGVVDDSQLPKDRFSAERLKGVDSTLKIQPAKLEDSAVYLCASSLDIDGNYGYTFGSGTRLTVV.

The chain recombines TRBV4-1 with TRBJ2-7; 8 nucleotides align to TRBD2. There are 16 residues in the CDR3. Per the germline V gene, CDR1 is MGHRA and CDR2 is YSYEKL. The trim removed 4 bases at V and 2 bases at J, leaving 10 bases unmatched. Here the CDR3 reads CASSPSPGGRPYEQYF. The DNA of the CDR3 is TGCGCCAGCAGCCCAAGCCCCGGCGGGAGGCCCTACGAGCAGTACTTC.

This clone is a singleton in its sample. This sequence joins TRBV5-1 and TRBJ1-2; 12 bases line up with TRBD1. With V trimmed by 4 bases and J by 6 bases, 4 bases remained unmatched. This CDR3 contains 14 residues. Germline assignment: CDR1 SGHRS and CDR2 YFSETQ. In DNA, the CDR3 is TGCGCCAGCAGCGTGGGACAGGGGGCGCATGGCTACACCTTC. Protein: CASSVGQGAHGYTF.

CDR3 coding DNA: TGTGCCAGCAGCCAAGAGGACAGGAACACTGAAGCTTTCTTT. This codes for CASSQEDRNTEAFF. This chain joins TRBV3-1 (or the pseudogene TRBV3-2) and TRBJ1-1, with a weak D call TRBD1 (6 bases). The CDR3 sequence is 14 residues long. The V end was cut by 0 bases, the J end by 1 base, with 6 bases between. Germline V gives CDR1 LGHDT, CDR2 YNNKEL (reference sequence).

The chain couples TRBV9 to TRBJ2-1; 13 positions match TRBD2. This CDR3 contains 15 residues. V lost 1 base, J lost 8 bases, and 3 bases stayed unmatched. Germline CDR1 is SGDLS and CDR2 is YYNGEE. The CDR3 region is CASSVTSGGVYEQFF. The CDR3 region has the DNA TGTGCCAGCAGCGTAACTAGCGGGGGGGTGTATGAGCAGTTCTTC.

The chain has TRBV19 and TRBJ2-2, with TRBD2 matching over 8 bases. Germline V gene sequence: CDR1 LNHDA, CDR2 SQIVND (reference sequence). The J segment lost 4 bases and the V segment lost 2 bases, leaving 3 bases of the junction unmatched. The length of the CDR3 is 15 residues. The CDR3 loop is CASSISGGSTGELFF. The CDR3 nucleotides read TGTGCCAGTAGTATATCGGGGGGGAGCACCGGGGAGCTGTTTTTT. Full variable domain (rest looked up from reference TRBV19 and TRBJ2-2): DGGITQSPKYLFRKEGQNVTLSCEQNLNHDAMYWYRQDPGQGLRLIYYSQIVNDFQKGDIAEGYSVSREKKESFPLTVTSAQKNPTAFYLCASSISGGSTGELFFGEGSRLTVL.

The chain combines TRBV11-2 with TRBJ2-7, with TRBD1 identical over 12 bases. The CDR3 is 17 amino acids. Germline values: CDR1 SGHAT, CDR2 FQNNGV. After removal of 5 bases from V and 9 bases from J, the junction contained 17 bases not matched to a gene. The CDR3 reads CASSTLRGPGQGARQYF. The DNA of the CDR3 is TGTGCCAGCAGCACTCTTAGGGGCCCGGGACAGGGGGCTCGGCAGTACTTC. Based on the CDR3 plus reference TRBV11-2 and TRBJ2-7, the full variable domain is EAGVAQSPRYKIIEKRQSVAFWCNPISGHATLYWYQQILGQGPKLLIQFQNNGVVDDSQLPKDRFSAERLKGVDSTLKIQPAKLEDSAVYLCASSTLRGPGQGARQYFGPGTRLTVT.

The chain uses TRBV4-1 and TRBJ1-1, with 9 bases matching TRBD1. Germline trimming cut 6 bases from V and 0 bases from J; bases unmatched to any gene: 8. Germline lookup yields CDR1 MGHRA and CDR2 YSYEKL. The CDR3 is 16 amino acids. The CDR3 reads CASRPGQGLLNTEAFF. CDR3 bases: TGCGCCAGCAGACCGGGACAGGGCCTACTGAACACTGAAGCTTTCTTT.

The chain joins TRBV4-2 to TRBJ1-5; D not resolved. Looked up from germline, CDR1 is LGHNA and CDR2 is YNFKEQ. The V end was cut by 3 bases, the J end by 1 base, with 7 bases between. The CDR3 is 14 residues long. In DNA, the CDR3 is TGTGCCAGCAGCCACGTCCGGAGCAATCAGCCCCAGCATTTT. This translates into CASSHVRSNQPQHF.

V gene TRBV18 combines with J gene TRBJ2-1; TRBD2 agrees at 12 bases. J gave up 5 bases and V 2 bases, and 1 base lay outside the gene matches. CDR3 length: 15 residues. From germline, CDR1 is KGHSH and CDR2 LQKENI. The CDR3, as DNA: TGTGCCAGCTCACCAGGACTAGCGGGGAACAATGAGCAGTTCTTC. Protein product: CASSPGLAGNNEQFF.

The chain is built from TRBV3-1 (or the pseudogene TRBV3-2) and TRBJ1-3; D is possibly TRBD1 (6 bases). V lost 8 bases, J lost 0 bases, and 8 bases lay in between. In germline, CDR1 is LGHDT, CDR2 YNNKEL (reference sequence). The CDR3 consists of 13 residues. CDR3 bases: TGTGCCAGCGGGACAACCTCTGGAAACACCATATATTTT. This encodes CASGTTSGNTIYF.

The chain employs TRBV11-2 and TRBJ1-1; no definite D call. V was trimmed by 2 bases and J by 4 bases, leaving 8 bases between them. Looked up from germline, CDR1 is SGHAT and CDR2 is FQNNGV. The CDR3 covers 13 residues. The CDR3 coding sequence is TGTGCCAGCAGCTTAAGAGAGCCCACTGAAGCTTTCTTT. This sequence encodes CASSLREPTEAFF.

The CDR3 loop is CASSQDKGPPAFF. The CDR3 DNA reads TGCGCCAGCAGCCAAGATAAGGGGCCACCGGCTTTCTTT. This chain links TRBV4-3 with TRBJ1-1; D may be TRBD1 (5 bases). Trimming left V 0 bases short and J 11 bases short, with 13 bases between. This CDR3 spans 13 amino acids. Germline-derived CDR1 and CDR2 are LGHNA and YSLEER.

The CDR3 coding sequence is TGTGCCACCAGTCCCGGGACAGAGAGGTCCGAACTGTTTTTT. It translates to CATSPGTERSELFF. The chain carries TRBV24-1 and TRBJ1-4; 7 bases are shared with TRBD1. The CDR3 contains 14 residues. The germline gives CDR1 KGHDR, CDR2 SFDVKD. Unmatched junction bases numbered 12, after V lost 6 bases and J lost 12 bases.

The rearrangement uses TRBV29-1 and TRBJ2-7; 9 nucleotides agree with TRBD1. The CDR3 is 13 amino acids. Trimming took 6 bases from V and 3 from J; bases not matched to a gene: 6. Germline assignment: CDR1 SQVTM and CDR2 ANQGSEA. The CDR3: CSVRTGDRYEQYF. Written as DNA, the CDR3 is TGCAGCGTACGGACAGGGGATCGCTACGAGCAGTACTTC.

This chain links TRBV18 with TRBJ2-7; 9 bases map to TRBD1. J gave up 4 bases and V 3 bases, and 4 bases lay outside the gene matches. Per germline, CDR1 KGHSH and CDR2 LQKENI. This CDR3 has 14 amino acids. CDR3 nucleotides: TGTGCCAGCTCACCTGGGACAGGGCGATACGAGCAGTACTTC. Translated, it gives CASSPGTGRYEQYF.

This chain connects TRBV5-1 to TRBJ1-1; TRBD1 matches at 11 bases. CDR1 and CDR2 from the germline V gene are SGHRS and YFSETQ. CDR3 length: 18 residues. V was clipped by 5 bases and J by 0 bases; unmatched bases: 12. The CDR3 bases are TGCGCCAGCAGTTGGGGAGCCGGGACAGGGGGACTGAACACTGAAGCTTTCTTT. Translation gives CASSWGAGTGGLNTEAFF.

The chain is built from TRBV4-1 and TRBJ2-7; D perhaps matches TRBD2 (5 bases). Trimming took off 0 bases at V and 5 bases at J, with 14 bases between the two ends. The length of the CDR3 is 15 residues. Germline V lookup: CDR1 MGHRA, CDR2 YSYEKL. As DNA, the CDR3 is TGCGCCAGCAGCCAAGAAGGGCGGGCCGCTAACGAGCAGTACTTC. Protein product: CASSQEGRAANEQYF.

V usage is TRBV6-2 or TRBV6-3 and J usage is TRBJ1-2, with D maybe TRBD1 (6 bases). V was pared by 6 bases and J by 6 bases, with 17 bases between. The germline gives CDR1 MNHEY, CDR2 SVGEGT. This CDR3 spans 14 amino acids. CDR3 residues: CASSPVDRSHGYTF. CDR3 coding DNA: TGTGCCAGCAGCCCGGTCGACAGGTCCCATGGCTACACCTTC.

This chain links TRBV11-2 with TRBJ2-7; TRBD1 matches at 10 bases. Trimming took 5 bases from V and 3 from J; bases not matched to a gene: 7. The CDR3 covers 15 residues. Germline loops: CDR1 SGHAT, CDR2 FQNNGV. This CDR3 is CASSPTGGLVYEQYF. The CDR3 nucleotides are TGTGCCAGCAGCCCGACAGGGGGCCTGGTCTACGAGCAGTACTTC. Supplemented by reference TRBV11-2 and TRBJ2-7, the full variable domain reads EAGVAQSPRYKIIEKRQSVAFWCNPISGHATLYWYQQILGQGPKLLIQFQNNGVVDDSQLPKDRFSAERLKGVDSTLKIQPAKLEDSAVYLCASSPTGGLVYEQYFGPGTRLTVT.

The V and J genes are TRBV15 and TRBJ2-7, with 8 bases that match TRBD1. Trimming removed 1 base from V and 2 bases from J; junction bases left unmatched: 1. The CDR3 has 14 amino acids. Germline V gene lookup returns CDR1 LNHNV and CDR2 YYDKDF (reference sequence). CDR3 region: CATSRGTGPYEQYF. The CDR3 nucleotides are TGTGCCACCAGCAGAGGGACAGGGCCCTACGAGCAGTACTTC.

This chain links TRBV12-3 or TRBV12-4 with TRBJ1-4, with D tentatively TRBD1 (5 bases). V shed 8 bases and J shed 7 bases, with 8 bases lying between them. The CDR3 sequence is 11 residues long. CDR3 sequence: CASWGGEKLFF. The CDR3 DNA reads as TGTGCCAGCTGGGGGGGTGAAAAACTGTTTTTT.

This chain uses TRBV19 with TRBJ1-5, with TRBD1 matching over 10 bases. The CDR3 has 16 residues. The germline gives CDR1 LNHDA, CDR2 SQIVND (reference sequence). After removal of 8 bases from V and 3 bases from J, the junction contained 10 bases not matched to a gene. CDR3 coding DNA: TGTGCCAGTGGAAAGACAGGGGGCAATCCCAATCAGCCCCAGCATTTT. This gives the protein CASGKTGGNPNQPQHF.

The chain employs TRBV7-9 and TRBJ1-1; the D gene is possibly TRBD1 (6 bases). The germline CDR1 and CDR2 sequences are SEHNR and FQNEAQ (reference sequence). The CDR3 totals 15 residues. The V end lost 2 bases, the J end lost 1 base, and 11 bases lay between the germline ends. DNA of the CDR3: TGTGCCAGCAGCTTACAGGGGATTGGGAACACTGAAGCTTTCTTT. Its protein is CASSLQGIGNTEAFF.

The genes are TRBV3-1 (or the pseudogene TRBV3-2) and TRBJ2-7, with D tentatively TRBD2 (6 bases). V was clipped by 3 bases and J by 0 bases, with 6 bases between them. Germline V lookup: CDR1 LGHDT, CDR2 YNNKEL (reference sequence). This CDR3 comprises 13 residues. The CDR3 region is CASSHGSSYEQYF. The CDR3 region has the DNA TGTGCCAGCAGCCACGGGAGCTCCTACGAGCAGTACTTC.